This is a list of T cell receptor beta chains from one sample in a study of blood T cells in healthy people across ages. TCRdb analysed the 5' RACE reads with MiXCR anew, one entry per CDR3 protein. The sample lists roughly 930,000 distinct CDR3 sequences, around 48% seen once, with around an eighth in the top ten. Source material: blood. The receptors come from a man under 40 in good health. Each CDR3 is given without its conserved first and last residue. Rows give clone size only sometimes, using once, few, many, or a class for an expanded clone.

CDR3 length: 14; clone size: .; V gene: TRBV2; CDR3 protein: ASSDFGTGANYGYT
CDR3 length: 15; clone size: .; V gene: TRBV7-2; CDR3 protein: ASSLGNSGVSTDTQY
CDR3 length: 12; clone size: .; V gene: TRBV29-1; CDR3 protein: SVVRQGYSGEQY
CDR3 length: 12; clone size: .; V gene: TRBV9; CDR3 protein: ASSETGKGYGYT
CDR3 length: 11; clone size: few; V gene: TRBV11-1; CDR3 protein: ASSPSPPHTQY
CDR3 length: 14; clone size: .; V gene: TRBV28; CDR3 protein: ASSLTAGERTDTQY
CDR3 length: 13; clone size: .; V gene: TRBV6-5; CDR3 protein: ASSYSMATNYGYT
CDR3 length: 12; clone size: once; V gene: TRBV28; CDR3 protein: ASSLQGLGSPLH
CDR3 length: 11; clone size: .; V gene: TRBV10-2; CDR3 protein: ASTNRGSQGYT
CDR3 length: 11; clone size: .; V gene: TRBV20-1; CDR3 protein: SAPVASGYTIY
CDR3 length: 15; clone size: .; V gene: TRBV6-2/TRBV6-3; CDR3 protein: ASTKGGGLITSDEQF
CDR3 length: 16; clone size: .; V gene: TRBV4-2; CDR3 protein: ASSQDEGGTSSYNEQY
CDR3 length: 11; clone size: once; V gene: TRBV12-3/TRBV12-4; CDR3 protein: ASSRRGYSPLH
CDR3 length: 11; clone size: .; V gene: TRBV12-3/TRBV12-4; CDR3 protein: AISSGGGETQY
CDR3 length: 15; clone size: .; V gene: TRBV6-2/TRBV6-3; CDR3 protein: ASSPLGGVEFFTEAF
CDR3 length: 13; clone size: few; V gene: TRBV4-1; CDR3 protein: ASSQAGTGGYGYT
CDR3 length: 12; clone size: .; V gene: TRBV6-5; CDR3 protein: ASSFREVNSPLH
CDR3 length: 14; clone size: .; V gene: TRBV5-1; CDR3 protein: ASSLWLQAEGNEQF
CDR3 length: 15; clone size: .; V gene: TRBV5-5; CDR3 protein: ASSLDQQRYSGNTIY
CDR3 length: 13; clone size: .; V gene: TRBV20-1; CDR3 protein: SASQGRLMNTEAF
CDR3 length: 14; clone size: .; V gene: TRBV6-2/TRBV6-3; CDR3 protein: ASSYSRGGENEKLF
CDR3 length: 15; clone size: .; V gene: TRBV5-4; CDR3 protein: ASSGGTGRESYNEQF
CDR3 length: 9; clone size: many; V gene: TRBV29-1; CDR3 protein: SAGPSYEQY
CDR3 length: 13; clone size: .; V gene: TRBV27; CDR3 protein: ASSLSRRALRPQH
CDR3 length: 13; clone size: .; V gene: TRBV4-3; CDR3 protein: ASSQDRQGDYEQY
CDR3 length: 13; clone size: .; V gene: TRBV5-5; CDR3 protein: ASSSTGQGYYEQY